Listed below are T cell receptor beta chains from one sample, sequenced in a study of coeliac disease. Generated by immunoSEQ multiplex PCR, the TCRdb table keeps only in-frame clones and is missing some. There are 7,500 to 9,500 clones in the sample; 57% occur only once, and 8.5% to 10% lies in the top ten. The sequencing sample was made of intraepithelial lymphocytes from the gut. The source of these receptors is a woman aged 55-70 years with celiac disease. CDR3s include the opening cysteine and the closing phenylalanine or tryptophan. Fields, in order: D gene, J gene, clone size, V gene, CDR3 DNA, CDR3 protein. D genes are given only for firm matches. The size of a clone is reported for some rows only, either as once, few or many, or as a class for expanded clones.

D: NA; J: TRBJ2-7; size: NA; V: TRBV5-6; DNA: TGTGCCAGCAGCTTTCGTGACGAGCAGTACTTC; CDR3: CASSFRDEQYF
D: NA; J: TRBJ1-3; size: NA; V: TRBV4-1; DNA: TGCGCCAGCAGCCAAGCGTGGACTGATGGAAACACCATATATTTT; CDR3: CASSQAWTDGNTIYF
D: NA; J: TRBJ2-5; size: NA; V: TRBV18; DNA: TGTGCCAGCTCACCACCAAGGCAGGGGACAAAGGAGACCCAGTACTTC; CDR3: CASSPPRQGTKETQYF
D: TRBD2; J: TRBJ2-1; size: NA; V: TRBV29-1; DNA: TGCAGCCACCGGGGGGTGAGAGATGAGCAGTTCTTC; CDR3: CSHRGVRDEQFF
D: TRBD1; J: TRBJ1-2; size: NA; V: TRBV28; DNA: TGTGCCAGCAGTACGACAGGGGGGCCCCCGATTGGCTACACCTTC; CDR3: CASSTTGGPPIGYTF
D: TRBD2; J: TRBJ2-1; size: NA; V: TRBV29-1; DNA: TGCAGCGTTGACGGGGGGGTGATTGGGTACAATGAGCAGTTCTTC; CDR3: CSVDGGVIGYNEQFF
D: TRBD2; J: TRBJ2-7; size: NA; V: TRBV5-4; DNA: TGTGCCAGCAGCGATGGGACTAGCGGGAGAACCGAGCAGTACTTC; CDR3: CASSDGTSGRTEQYF
D: NA; J: TRBJ1-2; size: few; V: TRBV4-3; DNA: TGCGCCAGCAGCCAGGGGGCGTTCTCGGACTATGGCTACACCTTC; CDR3: CASSQGAFSDYGYTF
D: NA; J: TRBJ1-1; size: NA; V: TRBV5-4; DNA: TGTGCCAGCATAGTGAACACTGAAGCTTTCTTT; CDR3: CASIVNTEAFF
D: NA; J: TRBJ2-1; size: NA; V: TRBV2; DNA: TGTGCCAGCATGGGGGGATTGAACAATGAGCAGTTCTTC; CDR3: CASMGGLNNEQFF
D: TRBD1; J: TRBJ1-4; size: NA; V: TRBV5-6; DNA: TGTGCCAGCAGCTTCAGAACAGGGGGCGCGGGGACTAATGAAAAACTGTTTTTT; CDR3: CASSFRTGGAGTNEKLFF
D: NA; J: TRBJ1-3; size: NA; V: TRBV15; DNA: TGTGCCACCAGCAGTCGGGACTCTGGAAACACCATATATTTT; CDR3: CATSSRDSGNTIYF
D: TRBD2; J: TRBJ2-1; size: NA; V: TRBV27; DNA: TGTGCCAGCCGTCGGGGGGGCGGGAGTTCCAATGAGCAGTTCTTC; CDR3: CASRRGGGSSNEQFF
D: NA; J: TRBJ1-1; size: few; V: TRBV19; DNA: TGTGCCAGTAGTATTTGGGGGGCTGAAGCTTTCTTT; CDR3: CASSIWGAEAFF
D: NA; J: TRBJ2-7; size: NA; V: TRBV5-1; DNA: TGCGCCAGCAGTTACGCCGGTGGGACAATCTACGAGCAGTACTTC; CDR3: CASSYAGGTIYEQYF
D: NA; J: TRBJ2-1; size: few; V: TRBV6-5; DNA: TGTGCCAGCAGTCACCTAGAGGAGGCCTACAATGAGCAGTTCTTC; CDR3: CASSHLEEAYNEQFF
D: NA; J: TRBJ1-6; size: few; V: TRBV13; DNA: TGTGCCAGCAGCTTAATGCGGGGGGCCGGTAATTCACCCCTCCACTTT; CDR3: CASSLMRGAGNSPLHF
D: TRBD1; J: TRBJ1-6; size: NA; V: TRBV7-3; DNA: TGTGCCAGCAGCTCCATAGACAGGGGGTTGTATAATTCACCCCTCCACTTT; CDR3: CASSSIDRGLYNSPLHF